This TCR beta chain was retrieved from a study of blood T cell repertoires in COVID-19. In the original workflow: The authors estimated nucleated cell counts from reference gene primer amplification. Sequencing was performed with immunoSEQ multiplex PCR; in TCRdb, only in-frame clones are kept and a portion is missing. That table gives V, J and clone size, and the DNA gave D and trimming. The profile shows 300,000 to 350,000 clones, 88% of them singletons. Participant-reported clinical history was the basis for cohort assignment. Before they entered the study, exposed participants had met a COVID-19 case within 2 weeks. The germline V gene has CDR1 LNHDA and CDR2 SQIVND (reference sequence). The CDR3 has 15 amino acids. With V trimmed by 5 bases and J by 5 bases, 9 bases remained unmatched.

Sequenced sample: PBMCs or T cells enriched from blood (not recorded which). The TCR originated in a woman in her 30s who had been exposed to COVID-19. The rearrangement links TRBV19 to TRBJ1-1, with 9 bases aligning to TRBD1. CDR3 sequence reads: CASSWGQGYKTEAFF. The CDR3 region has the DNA TGTGCCAGTAGTTGGGGACAGGGCTATAAGACTGAAGCTTTCTTT.